Below are 32 T cell receptor beta chains sequenced from a single sample in a study of T cell changes during pregnancy in multiple sclerosis. TCRdb's table, derived via immunoSEQ multiplex PCR, lists solely in-frame clones and lacks some. The data contain about 44,000 clones, 94% of them singletons. The source was CD4+ T cells from peripheral blood mononuclear cells, collected in the first trimester of pregnancy. The receptors were gathered from a female donor with multiple sclerosis, enrolled in a pregnancy study.

The chain links TRBV25-1 to TRBJ1-1, with D uncertain. V was clipped by 1 base and J by 8 bases, with 8 bases between them. The CDR3 runs to 12 residues. From germline, CDR1 is MGHDK and CDR2 SYGVNS. For the CDR3, the DNA is TGTGCCAGCAGTGAATCGGGGTCAGAAGCTTTCTTT. Amino acids: CASSESGSEAFF.

The rearrangement joins TRBV18 to TRBJ2-5; possible D gene TRBD1, 5 bases. This CDR3 has 13 residues. V was trimmed by 3 bases and J by 1 base, leaving 6 bases between them. Germline CDR1 KGHSH, CDR2 LQKENI. CDR3 DNA sequence: TGTGCCAGCTCACCCGACAGCCAAGAGACCCAGTACTTC. It specifies CASSPDSQETQYF.

The chain combines TRBV19 with TRBJ1-1; D unclear. V lost 11 bases to trimming and J lost 3 bases, with 16 bases between them. The germline V gene has CDR1 LNHDA and CDR2 SQIVND (reference sequence). The CDR3 contains 13 residues. The CDR3 spells CASTEGADTEAFF. The CDR3 DNA follows: TGTGCCTCTACTGAGGGCGCGGACACTGAAGCTTTCTTT.

This rearrangement joins TRBV5-1 to TRBJ1-3, with 7 bases identical to TRBD1. This CDR3 is built from 13 residues. Per germline, CDR1 SGHRS and CDR2 YFSETQ. Trimming cost V 4 bases and J 8 bases; bases outside gene matches: 6. The CDR3 coding sequence is TGCGCCAGCAGCGCGAGCCAGGGGGACACCATATATTTT. It encodes CASSASQGDTIYF.

V usage is TRBV6-1 and J usage is TRBJ2-3; D might be TRBD1 (6 bases). V was clipped by 3 bases and J by 2 bases, with 18 bases between them. Germline V CDR1 and CDR2: MNHNS, SASEGT. The CDR3 is made up of 17 amino acids. The CDR3 reads CASSERGWDGYTDTQYF. The CDR3 nucleotides are TGTGCCAGCAGTGAGAGGGGGTGGGACGGATACACAGATACGCAGTATTTT.

This chain joins TRBV5-1 and TRBJ2-7, with TRBD2 matching 12 bases. The CDR3 covers 15 residues. Trimming removed 2 bases from V and 5 bases from J; junction bases left unmatched: 5. Germline V gene sequence: CDR1 SGHRS, CDR2 YFSETQ. This chain's CDR3 is CASSFLAGGPHEQYF. CDR3 DNA: TGCGCCAGCAGCTTCCTAGCGGGGGGGCCCCACGAGCAGTACTTC.

V is TRBV11-3 and J is TRBJ2-3; possible D gene TRBD2, 6 bases. V lost 4 bases, J lost 3 bases, and 17 bases lay in between. Germline loops: CDR1 SGHNT, CDR2 YENEEA. The CDR3 loop spans 16 amino acids. The CDR3 DNA sequence: TGTGCCAGCAGCTCCCCGTTTGGGGGGAATACAGATACGCAGTATTTT. Translation gives CASSSPFGGNTDTQYF. Full variable domain (rest looked up from reference TRBV11-3 and TRBJ2-3): EAGVVQSPRYKIIEKKQPVAFWCNPISGHNTLYWYLQNLGQGPELLIRYENEEAVDDSQLPKDRFSAERLKGVDSTLKIQPAELGDSAVYLCASSSPFGGNTDTQYFGPGTRLTVL.

This clone showed up just once. V gene TRBV27 combines with J gene TRBJ1-1; 7 bases are shared with TRBD1. From germline, CDR1 is MNHEY and CDR2 SMNVEV (reference sequence). The CDR3 loop spans 17 amino acids. V shed 2 bases, J shed 1 base, and the junction held 10 bases outside the gene matches. In DNA, the CDR3 is TGTGCCAGCAGTTTAACACACTTGGGACAGAAGAACACTGAAGCTTTCTTT. Encoded protein: CASSLTHLGQKNTEAFF.

V and J are TRBV19 and TRBJ2-5; the match to TRBD1 covers 7 bases. J lost 1 base, V lost 5 bases, and 13 bases had no gene match. The CDR3 covers 17 residues. In germline, CDR1 is LNHDA, CDR2 SQIVND (reference sequence). The CDR3 coding sequence is TGTGCCAGTAGTCAGGGACAGCTTAAGGTGACCCAAGAGACCCAGTACTTC. This encodes CASSQGQLKVTQETQYF.

This clone was recorded only once. The genes are TRBV10-3 and TRBJ1-2; TRBD1 matches 7 bases. Germline V gene data show CDR1 as ENHRY and CDR2 as SYGVKD. V trimming: 6 bases; J trimming: 6 bases; junction bases outside the gene matches: 10. The CDR3 length is 14 residues. The CDR3 region is CAIRTEGASHGYTF. CDR3 sequence (DNA): TGTGCCATCAGGACCGAGGGGGCCTCTCATGGCTACACCTTC.

The V call is TRBV11-2, the J call TRBJ1-2; 9 nucleotides line up with TRBD1. The V gene's germline CDR1 is SGHAT and CDR2 FQNNGV. V lost 6 bases, J lost 1 base, and 3 bases stayed unmatched. This CDR3 is 14 amino acids long. The CDR3, as DNA: TGTGCCAGCAGATCGGACAGGGGTAACTATGGCTACACCTTC. It encodes CASRSDRGNYGYTF.

The genes are TRBV23-1 and TRBJ1-6; 8 nucleotides line up with TRBD1. TRBV23-1 is assigned to the ORF class and has an uncertain function. V gave up 0 bases and J gave up 15 bases; unmatched junction bases: 10. The CDR3 covers 15 residues. In DNA form, the CDR3 reads TGCGCCAGCAGTCAATCGGGGACAGGCCTTTCGGACCTCCACTTT. Translation: CASSQSGTGLSDLHF.

DNA for the CDR3: TGTGCCAGCAGTTTCTGGGGCCCGGTCAGCGGGGGGGCGAACACCGGGGAGCTGTTTTTT. Protein sequence: CASSFWGPVSGGANTGELFF. The chain is built from TRBV27 and TRBJ2-2; TRBD2 aligns across 10 bases. The ends lost 3 bases at V and 0 bases at J; junction bases unmatched: 13. From germline, CDR1 is MNHEY and CDR2 SMNVEV (reference sequence). The CDR3 is 20 amino acids.

The chain couples TRBV19 to TRBJ1-1; D is undetermined. CDR3 length equals 13 residues. V dropped 7 bases and J dropped 4 bases, with 13 bases sitting between them. Per germline, CDR1 LNHDA and CDR2 SQIVND (reference sequence). The CDR3 sequence is CASNVPRSTEAFF. The CDR3 DNA follows: TGTGCCAGTAACGTGCCACGGAGCACTGAAGCTTTCTTT.

The chain joins TRBV5-1 to TRBJ1-5, with TRBD1 matching 8 bases. CDR3 length equals 15 residues. The germline CDR1 and CDR2 sequences are SGHRS and YFSETQ. The J segment lost 3 bases and the V segment lost 4 bases, leaving 6 bases of the junction unmatched. The CDR3 region has the DNA TGCGCCAGCAGCAGGGGGACAGGCAACAATCAGCCCCAGCATTTT. As protein: CASSRGTGNNQPQHF.

The chain is built from TRBV5-1 and TRBJ2-2; 10 bases map to TRBD2. The V gene end was trimmed by 4 bases and the J gene end by 0 bases; junction bases not matched to a gene: 3. The CDR3 runs 16 residues. Germline V gives CDR1 SGHRS, CDR2 YFSETQ. In nucleotides, the CDR3 is TGCGCCAGCAGCGAACTAGCGGGGTCGAACACCGGGGAGCTGTTTTTT. This encodes CASSELAGSNTGELFF.

V is TRBV5-1 and J is TRBJ2-2, with TRBD1 matching over 9 bases. V gave up 1 base and J gave up 4 bases; unmatched junction bases: 2. CDR1 and CDR2 from the germline V gene are SGHRS and YFSETQ. CDR3 length equals 15 residues. The CDR3 loop reads CASSLLTGGTGELFF. The CDR3 DNA is TGCGCCAGCAGCTTGTTGACAGGGGGCACCGGGGAGCTGTTTTTT.

This clone was counted only a few times. The chain joins TRBV6-5 to TRBJ1-1; D unclear. V gave up 4 bases and J gave up 3 bases, with 12 bases separating them. The CDR3 has 14 amino acids. Germline CDR1 MNHEY, CDR2 SVGAGI. CDR3 coding DNA: TGTGCCAGCAGTTCCCTCGTCCCGTACACTGAAGCTTTCTTT. It translates to CASSSLVPYTEAFF.

Notes on this clone: This CDR3 is also generated by other DNA sequences in the sample. The chain is built from TRBV7-9 and TRBJ2-3; D is unresolved. Germline V gene lookup returns CDR1 SEHNR and CDR2 FQNEAQ (reference sequence). The CDR3 has 12 residues. Trimming took 5 bases from V and 0 from J, leaving 3 bases between them. The CDR3 here is CASSPSTDTQYF. CDR3 bases: TGTGCCAGCAGCCCTAGCACAGATACGCAGTATTTT.

CDR3 sequence (DNA): TGTGCCAGCAGTGAAACGGACAGGATTAGCAATCAGCCCCAGCATTTT. The encoded protein is CASSETDRISNQPQHF. The chain combines TRBV2 with TRBJ1-5, with 7 positions matching TRBD1. Germline V gives CDR1 SNHLY, CDR2 FYNNEI. The CDR3 runs to 16 residues. After removal of 2 bases from V and 0 bases from J, the junction contained 4 bases not matched to a gene.

V usage is TRBV9 and J usage is TRBJ2-3; D not certain. The V end was cut by 0 bases, the J end by 0 bases, with 11 bases between. Germline CDR1 is SGDLS and CDR2 is YYNGEE. This CDR3 region has 16 residues. CDR3 region: CASSVGLAWSTDTQYF. Here the CDR3 DNA reads TGTGCCAGCAGCGTAGGATTAGCTTGGAGCACAGATACGCAGTATTTT.

The chain links TRBV7-8 to TRBJ1-6; D not certain. The length of the CDR3 is 15 residues. Germline-derived CDR1 and CDR2 are SGHVS and FQNEAQ. Trimming pared 2 bases from V and 7 bases from J, leaving 12 bases between. The CDR3 nucleotides are TGTGCCAGCAGCTTAAAACGGGGAGGGAATTCACCCCTCCACTTT. It specifies CASSLKRGGNSPLHF.

V usage is TRBV6-5 and J usage is TRBJ1-2; 10 bases agree with TRBD1. The CDR3 has 14 amino acids. CDR1 and CDR2 (germline): MNHEY, SVGAGI. V lost 5 bases, J lost 2 bases, and 2 bases stayed unmatched. CDR3 protein: CASSKDRGNYGYTF. CDR3 nucleotides: TGTGCCAGCAGTAAGGACAGGGGGAACTATGGCTACACCTTC.

This clone was recorded once. The V gene is TRBV6-5, the J gene TRBJ1-4; 7 positions agree with TRBD1. With V trimmed by 8 bases and J by 1 base, 7 bases remained unmatched. This CDR3 region has 15 residues. Per the germline V gene, CDR1 is MNHEY and CDR2 is SVGAGI. In nucleotides, the CDR3 is TGTGCCAGCTCGGGACAGAAGGGAACTAATGAAAAACTGTTTTTT. It codes for CASSGQKGTNEKLFF.

The genes are TRBV5-1 and TRBJ2-5; the match to TRBD2 covers 12 bases. With 4 bases clipped from V and 1 base from J, the junction kept 5 bases outside the gene matches. In germline, CDR1 is SGHRS, CDR2 YFSETQ. The CDR3 covers 16 residues. CDR3 sequence reads: CASSHTSGGPQETQYF. CDR3 coding DNA: TGCGCCAGCAGCCATACTAGCGGGGGGCCCCAAGAGACCCAGTACTTC.

This chain connects TRBV6-1 to TRBJ2-1, with 10 bases matching TRBD2. CDR1 and CDR2 (germline): MNHNS, SASEGT. The V segment lost 6 bases and the J segment 8 bases; nucleotides outside the gene matches: 7. The CDR3 loop spans 14 amino acids. The CDR3 protein is CASREPAGGHEQFF. The CDR3 DNA reads as TGTGCCAGCAGAGAACCAGCGGGGGGGCATGAGCAGTTCTTC.

The chain has TRBV5-1 and TRBJ1-2; 7 bases match TRBD1. The V gene's germline CDR1 is SGHRS and CDR2 YFSETQ. J gave up 4 bases and V 0 bases, and 3 bases lay outside the gene matches. The CDR3 runs to 14 residues. CDR3 sequence: CASSLATGIYGYTF. CDR3 bases: TGCGCCAGCAGCTTGGCGACAGGGATCTATGGCTACACCTTC.

This clone was seen only once. The chain carries TRBV27 and TRBJ1-2; tentative D call: TRBD1 (5 bases). V lost 3 bases to trimming and J lost 4 bases, with 9 bases between them. Germline lookup yields CDR1 MNHEY and CDR2 SMNVEV (reference sequence). The CDR3 totals 13 residues. The CDR3 sequence: CASSFRQGYGYTF. DNA for the CDR3: TGTGCCAGCAGTTTTCGCCAGGGCTATGGCTACACCTTC.

V is TRBV19 and J is TRBJ1-2, with a tentative D call TRBD1 (5 bases). Trimming stripped 3 bases from V and 8 bases from J, with 16 bases between. Germline V gives CDR1 LNHDA, CDR2 SQIVND (reference sequence). The CDR3 is made up of 14 amino acids. The CDR3 loop reads CASSIQGKAGGYTF. CDR3 in DNA: TGTGCCAGTAGTATTCAGGGAAAGGCGGGAGGCTACACCTTC.

The J gene is TRBJ1-1, the V gene TRBV6-5; D unresolved. Trimming stripped 1 base from V and 3 bases from J, with 6 bases between. Per the germline V gene, CDR1 is MNHEY and CDR2 is SVGAGI. This CDR3 spans 13 amino acids. The CDR3 region is CASSYFSYTEAFF. CDR3 DNA sequence: TGTGCCAGCAGTTACTTCTCCTACACTGAAGCTTTCTTT.

The rearrangement uses TRBV6-5 and TRBJ1-5; TRBD1 matches at 9 bases. CDR3 size: 15 residues. The V and J ends lost 6 bases and 3 bases, in that order; junction bases with no gene match: 6. Germline CDR1 is MNHEY and CDR2 is SVGAGI. The CDR3: CASSRGQGLNQPQHF. CDR3 sequence (DNA): TGTGCCAGCAGCCGTGGACAGGGGCTCAATCAGCCCCAGCATTTT.

J is TRBJ1-1 and V is TRBV6-4, with TRBD1 as a possible D gene (5 bases). The germline V gene has CDR1 MRHNA and CDR2 SNTAGT. Trimming shortened V by 2 bases and J by 10 bases, and 5 bases separated the two germline ends. The CDR3 has 10 amino acids. CDR3 nucleotide sequence: TGTGCCAGCAGTGACAGGGGAGCTTTCTTT. Residues: CASSDRGAFF.